What follows describes a single T cell receptor (beta chain). Its binding antigen is unknown. Base-call qualities are not available, and no considerably larger clone is one nucleotide away. TCRbeta CDR3 regions were amplified from genomic DNA using the immunoSEQ Assay, a bias-controlled multiplex PCR. Turning to the authors' computational methods: The number of nucleated cells in each sample was estimated from the amplification of reference gene primers within the assay. To quantify the absolute abundance of each unique TCRbeta CDR3 rearrangement, sequence reads were collapsed and filtered. For each sample, productive Simpson clonality was calculated as the square root of Simpson's diversity index across productive rearrangements. TCRdb's version of the immuneACCESS table is confined to in-frame rearrangements and falls short of the full clone set. An unresolved V gene accounts for under half of the shortfall where checked; the remainder is of unknown origin. D and trimming were read from the DNA, whereas the V and J calls and clone size are those reported in that table. Counted in this sample were about 69,000 clones; 79% of them appeared once. The top ten constitute 40% to 50% of the sample.

Each collaborating institution followed its own protocols to collect whole blood in K2EDTA tubes. For TCRbeta analysis, collaborators shipped samples in one of three forms: frozen whole blood, isolated PBMCs, or DNA extracted from either of those sample types. This sample was taken from a study of blood T cell repertoires in COVID-19 (dated by TCRdb to 2019 to 2021). Looking at the study overall: Samples from collaborators originated in the United States, Italy and Spain and spanned both the acute and convalescent phases of COVID-19. The repertoires were released in a freely available public database meant as a resource for research on the immune response to SARS-CoV-2. Nearly every sample came with metadata listing a de-identified subject ID, COVID-19 status, age in years and sex. Where available, HLA class I and class II types were taken from metadata supplied by the sample provider and were not determined by assay-based typing. The samples were drawn from the first 160 participants of the ongoing ImmuneRACE study and from 1,254 subjects provided by 6 global collaborators. Subjects who had been exposed to COVID-19, were actively infected with it, or had recovered from it provided the deeply sampled blood TCRbeta repertoires that made up the dataset. The material from the prospective study consisted of cDNA or gDNA derived from T cells, B-cell-depleted T cells, or PBMCs. Here is what the overall study found, with its caveats: How much clinical and demographic metadata was included differed by source and by participant, and the metadata was provided uncurated.

The sequencing input was peripheral blood. The sequence derives from a human donor in a cohort sampled during active COVID-19.

This receptor carries the CDR3 CASSLSGTLMNTEAFF. The nucleotide sequence is TGCGCCAGCAGTCTCTCCGGGACACTCATGAACACTGAAGCTTTCTTT. The chain is made from TRBV5-1 and TRBJ1-1, with a tentative D gene TRBD1 over 6 matching bases. V is shortened by 5 bases, J by 0 bases, and the region joining them spans 17 bases. CDR1 SGHRS and CDR2 YFSETQ were looked up in the germline V gene. Including cysteine and phenylalanine, the CDR3 has 16 amino acids. The kept DNA is CDR3 alone, 48 bases in frame from the first base. Full variable domain (CDR3 extended with the reference TRBV5-1 and TRBJ1-1 proteins): KAGVTQTPRYLIKTRGQQVTLSCSPISGHRSVSWYQQTPGQGLQFLFEYFSETQRNKGNFPGRFSGRQFSNSRSEMNVSTLELGDSALYLCASSLSGTLMNTEAFFGQGTRLTVV.